This TCR beta chain is from a study of blood T cell repertoires in COVID-19. The CDR3 runs 14 residues. CDR1 LNHDA and CDR2 SQIVND come from the germline V gene (reference sequence). With 7 bases removed from V and 4 bases from J, the gap between germline ends came to 14 bases. Only in-frame clones appear in the TCRdb table, and some are missing; sequencing was by immunoSEQ multiplex PCR. The table lists more than 75,000 clones, approximately 87% of them singletons. Source material: peripheral blood. The chain couples TRBV19 to TRBJ1-5; maybe TRBD1 (6 bases). This TCR was sampled from a woman aged 70-85 years with acute or convalescent COVID-19. CDR3 protein: CASKRGGLNQPQHF. Written as DNA, the CDR3 is TGTGCCAGTAAGAGGGGGGGGCTTAATCAGCCCCAGCATTTT.